This T cell receptor beta chain was captured by sequencing in a study of identical twins. Using its own MiXCR run on the 5' RACE reads, TCRdb lists one record per CDR3 protein. This sample has 600,000 to 850,000 distinct CDR3 sequences, with 15% to 20% found just once. Separately, the same data were catalogued under a study of T cells expressing NK-cell markers.

Sequenced sample: PBMCs. The clonotype was recovered from a woman between 18 and 29 years old in good health.

The CDR3 is CSVVGSADEQYF. CDR3 DNA: TGCAGCGTTGTGGGCTCCGCTGACGAGCAGTACTTC. V usage is TRBV29-1 and J usage is TRBJ2-7; D is unclear. V was clipped by 4 bases and J by 5 bases, with 12 bases between them. The CDR3 consists of 12 residues. Germline lookup yields CDR1 SQVTM and CDR2 ANQGSEA.